This TCR beta chain was profiled in a study of chronic HIV infection and antiretroviral therapy. Each CDR3 protein is one row after TCRdb ran MiXCR on the 5' RACE reads. The repertoire holds roughly 48,000 distinct CDR3 sequences, with approximately 19% as singletons. V was cut by 6 bases and J by 1 base, with 16 bases left in between. From germline, CDR1 is MDHEN and CDR2 SYDVKM. There are 16 residues in the CDR3. This clonotype was seen a few times. Material for sequencing was peripheral blood. The genes are TRBV28 and TRBJ1-5; TRBD1 is a possible D gene (5 bases). This clonotype was sampled from an adult who had HIV and had not received antiretroviral therapy, or was an uninfected healthy control (not recorded which). The CDR3 DNA is TGTGCCAGCAGCCGACCCAGGGTTGTGAGCAATCAGCCCCAGCATTTT. The encoded protein is CASSRPRVVSNQPQHF. The variable domain in full, completed from reference TRBV28 and TRBJ1-5, reads DVKVTQSSRYLVKRTGEKVFLECVQDMDHENMFWYRQDPGLGLRLIYFSYDVKMKEKGDIPEGYSVSREKKERFSLILESASTNQTSMYLCASSRPRVVSNQPQHFGDGTRLSIL.